The 21 T cell receptor beta chains in this list originate from one sample, sequenced in a study of human T cells and chemical hapten exposure. As to time point: pre-sensitization, week 0. Treatment described: therapeutic diphenylcyclopropenone sensitization with weekly scalp DPC. TCRdb re-called the RACE reads with MiXCR, one entry per CDR3 protein. The sample yields 35,000 to 50,000 distinct CDR3 sequences, over 9.5% seen once. This sample comprised whole blood, obtained in connection with sensitization to the hapten diphenylcyclopropenone (DPC). These receptors came from a man aged 25-45 years with alopecia areata. Some clones in this sample may be carry-over from other donors' samples.

This clonotype appeared many times. The rearrangement joins TRBV2 to TRBJ1-6; possibly TRBD1 for D (6 bases). V was trimmed by 6 bases and J by 0 bases, leaving 12 bases between them. CDR3 length: 16 residues. Germline V gene data show CDR1 as SNHLY and CDR2 as FYNNEI. Written as DNA, the CDR3 is TGTGCCAGCAGGGATACAGGGAGCTCCTATAATTCACCCCTCCACTTT. This codes for CASRDTGSSYNSPLHF.

A few counts support this clonotype. The rearrangement links TRBV15 to TRBJ2-5; weak D call: TRBD2 (6 bases). This CDR3 spans 12 amino acids. CDR1 is LNHNV and CDR2 is YYDKDF in the germline V gene (reference sequence). Trimming removed 5 bases at V and 4 bases at J, with 8 bases between. CDR3 sequence reads: CATSLRGETQYF. For the CDR3, the DNA is TGTGCCACCAGCCTGCGGGGAGAGACCCAGTACTTC. The full variable domain, in which reference TRBV15 and TRBJ2-5 provide the parts outside the CDR3, is DAMVIQNPRYQVTQFGKPVTLSCSQTLNHNVMYWYQQKSSQAPKLLFHYYDKDFNNEADTPDNFQSRRPNTSFCFLDIRSPGLGDTAMYLCATSLRGETQYFGPGTRLLVL.

The chain has TRBV11-1 and TRBJ2-7, with D maybe TRBD1 (6 bases). This CDR3 comprises 16 residues. The V gene lost 5 bases and the J gene lost 3 bases, with 20 bases spanning the gap. Per the germline V gene, CDR1 is SGHAT and CDR2 is FQDESV (reference sequence). CDR3: CASSVSMVTQGYEQYF. The CDR3 nucleotides read TGTGCCAGCAGCGTCTCAATGGTGACACAGGGCTACGAGCAGTACTTC.

There are a few counts of this clonotype. The chain uses TRBV5-1 and TRBJ2-7; possibly TRBD1 for D (6 bases). This CDR3 is 16 amino acids long. Trimming removed 4 bases at V and 3 bases at J, with 20 bases between. The germline V gene has CDR1 SGHRS and CDR2 YFSETQ. This CDR3 is CASSMDPGQQVYEQYF. CDR3 sequence (DNA): TGCGCCAGCAGCATGGACCCGGGACAACAAGTCTACGAGCAGTACTTC.

This clonotype was seen ten or more times. The chain recombines TRBV5-4 with TRBJ2-7; D gene uncertain. The CDR3 totals 15 residues. Trimming cost V 0 bases and J 0 bases, with 10 bases left between them. Germline CDR1 and CDR2: SGHNT and YYREEE (reference sequence). The CDR3 nucleotides are TGTGCCAGCAGCTTGGAGACGGCTAGCTCCTACGAGCAGTACTTC. Encoded protein: CASSLETASSYEQYF.

The V gene is TRBV28, the J gene TRBJ1-1, with TRBD1 matching over 9 bases. The CDR3 totals 14 residues. Per the germline V gene, CDR1 is MDHEN and CDR2 is SYDVKM. The J segment lost 9 bases and the V segment lost 5 bases, leaving 10 bases of the junction unmatched. CDR3 loop: CASSPTGTGMKAFF. The DNA for the CDR3 is TGTGCCAGCAGTCCAACCGGGACAGGGATGAAAGCTTTCTTT.

The V gene is TRBV7-9, the J gene TRBJ2-5; D perhaps matches TRBD2 (5 bases). CDR1 is SEHNR, CDR2 FQNEAQ, per germline (reference sequence). Trimming took 1 base from V and 4 from J, leaving 10 bases between them. The CDR3 extends over 14 amino acids. The CDR3 nucleotides are TGTGCCAGCAGCTTAGAATTAGCGTTAGAGACCCAGTACTTC. The encoded protein is CASSLELALETQYF.

This clonotype was counted ten times or more. This chain links TRBV20-1 with TRBJ2-5; 11 positions match TRBD1. V shed 0 bases, J shed 4 bases, and the junction held 7 bases outside the gene matches. The germline gives CDR1 DFQATT, CDR2 SNEGSKA (reference sequence). This CDR3 has 16 amino acids. CDR3 residues: CSARDQGQGVGETQYF. CDR3 sequence (DNA): TGCAGTGCTAGAGATCAGGGACAGGGGGTTGGAGAGACCCAGTACTTC.

This clonotype was counted ten times or more. The chain joins TRBV29-1 to TRBJ1-2, with D perhaps matching TRBD1 (5 bases). Between the trimmed V and J ends, which lost 6 bases and 2 bases, there was a span of 13 bases. The CDR3 runs to 13 residues. Germline V lookup: CDR1 SQVTM, CDR2 ANQGSEA. The CDR3 bases are TGCAGCGTCCCAACCACAGGAAACTATGGCTACACCTTC. As protein: CSVPTTGNYGYTF.

This clonotype was counted ten times or more. The chain is built from TRBV18 and TRBJ2-7; TRBD1 agrees at 7 bases. Germline V lookup: CDR1 KGHSH, CDR2 LQKENI. The J segment lost 2 bases and the V segment lost 2 bases, leaving 0 bases of the junction unmatched. The CDR3 is made up of 13 amino acids. CDR3 residues: CASSPTGAYEQYV. DNA for the CDR3: TGTGCCAGCTCACCAACAGGGGCCTACGAGCAGTACGTC.

This clonotype was detected a few times. This chain uses TRBV18 with TRBJ1-2; TRBD1 agrees at 9 bases. V lost 2 bases and J lost 4; bases outside the gene matches: 2. CDR3 length: 14 residues. Germline V lookup: CDR1 KGHSH, CDR2 LQKENI. This CDR3 is CASSPGQGLYGYTF. CDR3 in DNA: TGTGCCAGCTCACCAGGACAGGGGCTCTATGGCTACACCTTC. The complete variable domain, with remaining parts taken from reference TRBV18 and TRBJ1-2, reads NAGVMQNPRHLVRRRGQEARLRCSPMKGHSHVYWYRQLPEEGLKFMVYLQKENIIDESGMPKERFSAEFPKEGPSILRIQQVVRGDSAAYFCASSPGQGLYGYTFGSGTRLTVV.

This chain links TRBV5-5 with TRBJ1-4; D uncertain. This CDR3 region has 16 residues. Germline values: CDR1 SGHKS, CDR2 YYEKEE (reference sequence). Trimming left V 0 bases short and J 4 bases short, with 13 bases between. In DNA, the CDR3 is TGTGCCAGCAGCTTGGTTAGGCAAGCATTTAATGAAAAACTGTTTTTT. This gives the protein CASSLVRQAFNEKLFF.

This chain joins TRBV7-3 and TRBJ2-1; D not resolved. CDR1 and CDR2 from the germline V gene are SGHTA and FQGTGA. The CDR3 extends over 14 amino acids. V was pared by 1 base and J by 6 bases, with 10 bases between. In DNA, the CDR3 is TGTGCCAGCAGCTTAAAGGCTAGTGCCAATGAGCAGTTCTTC. Translating gives CASSLKASANEQFF.

This clonotype came up a few times. CDR3 DNA: TGTGCCAGCAGCGCACCGGGACAGGGGGCCCCCTACGAGCAGTACGTC. Translating gives CASSAPGQGAPYEQYV. The gene calls are TRBV28 and TRBJ2-7; TRBD1 matches 12 bases. The germline V gene encodes CDR1 MDHEN and CDR2 SYDVKM. V shed 6 bases and J 2 bases; nucleotides not matched to a gene: 8. CDR3 length: 16 residues.

In this sample, this clonotype turned up a few times. This chain links TRBV15 with TRBJ2-2; the D gene could be TRBD1 or TRBD2 (6 bases each). Trimming removed 0 bases from V and 4 bases from J, with 9 bases in between. This CDR3 spans 15 amino acids. The germline V gene has CDR1 LNHNV and CDR2 YYDKDF (reference sequence). CDR3 bases: TGTGCCACCAGCAGAGATCGGGGGCCCACCGGGGAGCTGTTTTTT. This sequence encodes CATSRDRGPTGELFF.

This clonotype has a count of ten or more. The CDR3 here is CASRILLNTEAFF. The DNA for the CDR3 is TGTGCCAGCAGGATTTTATTGAACACTGAAGCTTTCTTT. V gene TRBV13 combines with J gene TRBJ1-1; D gene unclear. CDR3 length: 13 residues. Germline CDR1 reads PRHDT; CDR2 reads FYEKMQ (reference sequence). Between the trimmed V and J ends, which lost 6 bases and 0 bases, there was a span of 8 bases.

This clonotype showed up many times. V gene TRBV29-1 combines with J gene TRBJ1-4; 8 bases are shared with TRBD1. Germline V lookup: CDR1 SQVTM, CDR2 ANQGSEA. Unmatched junction bases numbered 6, after V lost 6 bases and J lost 6 bases. The CDR3 consists of 13 residues. CDR3 in DNA: TGCAGCGTGGCCCCAGGGGGCTATGAAAAACTGTTTTTT. This sequence encodes CSVAPGGYEKLFF.

A few counts support this clonotype. This rearrangement joins TRBV28 to TRBJ1-2; 9 positions agree with TRBD1. With V trimmed by 4 bases and J by 4 bases, 16 bases remained unmatched. Germline V CDR1 and CDR2: MDHEN, SYDVKM. CDR3 length: 18 residues. CDR3 nucleotides: TGTGCCAGCAGTTCGGATACAGGGGGCTGGGGTTTCGGCTATGGCTACACCTTC. Protein: CASSSDTGGWGFGYGYTF.

The chain combines TRBV10-3 with TRBJ2-7, with TRBD1 matching over 7 bases. The junction had 3 bases not matched to a gene; V was cut back by 10 bases and J by 0 bases. Germline-derived CDR1 and CDR2 are ENHRY and SYGVKD. The CDR3 is made up of 12 amino acids. CDR3 DNA sequence: TGTGCCAACCGGGACAGCTCCTACGAGCAGTACTTC. It codes for CANRDSSYEQYF.

Ten or more counts support this clonotype. The chain uses TRBV6-1 and TRBJ2-1, with 9 bases that match TRBD1. V gave up 8 bases and J gave up 6 bases; unmatched junction bases: 17. This CDR3 region has 17 residues. Germline loops: CDR1 MNHNS, CDR2 SASEGT. CDR3 in DNA: TGTGCCAGCCAGGGGCTGAAAGACAGGGGGTACCTCAATGAGCAGTTCTTC. As protein: CASQGLKDRGYLNEQFF.

This clonotype was detected many times. The chain is built from TRBV12-3 or TRBV12-4 and TRBJ2-1, with a weak D call TRBD1 (6 bases). Trimming left V 3 bases short and J 9 bases short, with 18 bases between. The CDR3 has 15 amino acids. Written as DNA, the CDR3 is TGTGCCAGCAGTTTTACTCAGGGGATTTTTGGTGAGCAGTTCTTC. It codes for CASSFTQGIFGEQFF.